This is a list of T cell receptor beta chains from one sample in a study of T cells in Graves' hyperthyroidism and ophthalmopathy. TCRdb processed the multiplex PCR reads anew with MiXCR; each CDR3 protein has one entry. Of about 520,000 distinct CDR3 sequences listed, around a quarter are singletons. Sequences were obtained from blood. The receptors stem from a woman aged 25 to 39 with Graves' ophthalmopathy. The CDR3 runs from the conserved cysteine through the conserved F or W. The order of the fields is V gene, J gene, CDR3 protein.

v_call: TRBV7-9; j_call: TRBJ2-7; cdr3_aa: CASSLRVTQYEQYF
v_call: TRBV7-8; j_call: TRBJ2-5; cdr3_aa: CASSLFLADQETQYF
v_call: TRBV27; j_call: TRBJ2-7; cdr3_aa: CASSHQGSGVREQYF
v_call: TRBV4-1; j_call: TRBJ1-2; cdr3_aa: CASSQGVGFSKHYGYTF
v_call: TRBV2; j_call: TRBJ1-1; cdr3_aa: CASTPTGGAREAFF
v_call: TRBV5-5; j_call: TRBJ1-1; cdr3_aa: CASSLGRVRTEAFF
v_call: TRBV6-5; j_call: TRBJ1-2; cdr3_aa: CASSYRDNYGYTF
v_call: TRBV20-1; j_call: TRBJ2-5; cdr3_aa: CSARFGGGQKETQYF
v_call: TRBV3-1; j_call: TRBJ2-5; cdr3_aa: CASSQDSASGGETQYF
v_call: TRBV28; j_call: TRBJ2-7; cdr3_aa: CASRRLAGGPGPYEQYF
v_call: TRBV28; j_call: TRBJ1-2; cdr3_aa: CASNPPGTGGTYGYTF
v_call: TRBV4-2; j_call: TRBJ1-2; cdr3_aa: CASSQEKDRGYGYTF
v_call: TRBV5-6; j_call: TRBJ2-5; cdr3_aa: CASSAGRIQETQYF
v_call: TRBV6-5; j_call: TRBJ1-5; cdr3_aa: CASTRGQGINQPQHF
v_call: TRBV10-3; j_call: TRBJ2-7; cdr3_aa: CAIMVFFGTGVTYEQYF
v_call: TRBV5-1; j_call: TRBJ2-7; cdr3_aa: CASSFALAGTLLKPYEQYF
v_call: TRBV11-2; j_call: TRBJ1-5; cdr3_aa: CASSLLGYNQPQHF
v_call: TRBV27; j_call: TRBJ1-1; cdr3_aa: CASSFSRGLNTEAFF
v_call: TRBV6-1; j_call: TRBJ1-2; cdr3_aa: CASSEAGYYGYTF